These 20 T cell receptor beta chains came from one sample sequenced in a study of early T cells in non-severe SARS-CoV-2 infection. TCRdb re-analysed the 5' RACE reads in MiXCR, keeping a single row per CDR3 protein. In the table there are about 68,000 distinct CDR3 sequences, roughly an eighth of which are singletons. Material: whole blood. The receptors shown here come from an adult who was a healthcare worker with PCR-confirmed SARS-CoV-2 infection or an uninfected control (not recorded which).

The chain carries TRBV7-2 and TRBJ2-1; tentative D call: TRBD1 (6 bases). The CDR3 covers 14 residues. The germline V gene has CDR1 SGHTA and CDR2 FQGNSA. Trimming pared 6 bases from V and 3 bases from J, leaving 12 bases between. CDR3 nucleotides: TGTGCCAGCAGGAGGGGGTCGGGCTACAATGAGCAGTTCTTC. As protein: CASRRGSGYNEQFF.

The table lists this clonotype with a few counts. The chain carries TRBV7-2 and TRBJ2-7, with a possible D match to TRBD2 (6 bases). Per the germline V gene, CDR1 is SGHTA and CDR2 is FQGNSA. Deletions cut 4 bases from V and 7 bases from J, with 14 bases between. CDR3 size: 13 residues. The CDR3: CASSSRPEGEQYF. CDR3 nucleotide sequence: TGTGCCAGCAGCTCAAGACCGGAGGGGGAGCAGTACTTC.

J is TRBJ1-1 and V is TRBV30; 7 nucleotides line up with TRBD1. Germline V gene lookup returns CDR1 GTSNPN and CDR2 SVGIG (reference sequence). This CDR3 has 15 amino acids. The trim removed 3 bases at V and 0 bases at J, leaving 7 bases unmatched. CDR3 in DNA: TGTGCCTGGAGCGCCGGGACAGAGATGAACACTGAAGCTTTCTTT. Translating gives CAWSAGTEMNTEAFF. The entire variable domain, with the rest obtained from reference TRBV30 and TRBJ1-1, is as follows: SQTIHQWPATLVQPVGSPLSLECTVEGTSNPNLYWYRQAAGRGLQLLFYSVGIGQISSEVPQNLSASRPQDRQFILSSKKLLLSDSGFYLCAWSAGTEMNTEAFFGQGTRLTVV.

On this clonotype: This may stem from a read error, because a much larger clone lies one nucleotide away. The chain uses TRBV5-5 and TRBJ1-1, with no clear D. V lost 4 bases, J lost 1 base, and 8 bases lay in between. CDR3 length equals 13 residues. Germline CDR1 and CDR2: SGHKS and YYEKEE (reference sequence). The CDR3 DNA is TGTGCCAGCAGCCGCCACGGGAACACTGAAGCTTTCTTT. Its translation: CASSRHGNTEAFF.

This clonotype was seen more than once but under ten times. The chain carries TRBV4-3 and TRBJ1-1; D uncertain. The CDR3 contains 15 residues. Between the trimmed V and J ends, which lost 4 bases and 0 bases, there was a span of 12 bases. Germline-derived CDR1 and CDR2 are LGHNA and YSLEER. This chain's CDR3 is CASSPRAVLNTEAFF. The CDR3 region has the DNA TGCGCCAGCAGCCCGCGGGCGGTCCTGAACACTGAAGCTTTCTTT.

This clonotype was seen many times. The V gene is TRBV9, the J gene TRBJ2-1; D tentatively reads TRBD1 or TRBD2 (6 bases each). Looked up from germline, CDR1 is SGDLS and CDR2 is YYNGEE. The CDR3 has 13 amino acids. V lost 3 bases to trimming and J lost 10 bases, with 14 bases between them. CDR3 residues: CASSADGGLEQFF. CDR3 nucleotide sequence: TGTGCCAGCAGCGCCGACGGGGGCCTCGAGCAGTTCTTC.

This clonotype was counted ten times or more. The V call is TRBV12-3 or TRBV12-4, the J call TRBJ1-2, with D possibly matching TRBD1 (6 bases). The V end lost 6 bases, the J end lost 3 bases, and 14 bases lay between the germline ends. This CDR3 has 14 residues. CDR3 nucleotide sequence: TGTGCCAGCAGGGGAGAAGGGGGGTACTATGGCTACACCTTC. Translation: CASRGEGGYYGYTF.

In DNA form, the CDR3 reads TGCAGTGCTAGGAGATCAGGGTGGGGAGAGACCCAGTACTTC. This encodes CSARRSGWGETQYF. The chain combines TRBV20-1 with TRBJ2-5; tentative D call: TRBD1 (5 bases). Germline CDR1 is DFQATT and CDR2 is SNEGSKA (reference sequence). The CDR3 has 14 amino acids. The V and J ends lost 3 bases and 4 bases respectively, with 15 bases between them.

This sequence joins TRBV7-2 and TRBJ2-2; no reliable D call. Germline V gives CDR1 SGHTA, CDR2 FQGNSA. Trimming took off 5 bases at V and 4 bases at J, with 11 bases between the two ends. CDR3 size: 14 residues. CDR3 in amino acids: CASSPQWVTGELFF. CDR3 nucleotide sequence: TGTGCCAGCAGCCCCCAGTGGGTCACCGGGGAGCTGTTTTTT.

V is TRBV30 and J is TRBJ2-7; the D is unclear. The CDR3 has 11 residues. V dropped 7 bases and J dropped 2 bases, with 9 bases sitting between them. Germline loops: CDR1 GTSNPN, CDR2 SVGIG (reference sequence). The CDR3 DNA follows: TGTGCCTTTGCACGAGCCTACGAGCAGTACTTC. It translates to CAFARAYEQYF.

This clonotype was counted only a few times. This sequence joins TRBV6-6 and TRBJ1-6; D is uncertain. CDR3 length equals 11 residues. Trimming removed 7 bases at V and 6 bases at J, with 4 bases between. CDR1 and CDR2 (germline): MNHNY, SVGAGI (reference sequence). CDR3 loop: CASKGNSPLHF. DNA of the CDR3: TGTGCCAGCAAGGGTAATTCACCCCTCCACTTT.

This clonotype was picked up a small number of times. The rearrangement uses TRBV9 and TRBJ2-1, with no clear D. CDR1 and CDR2 from the germline V gene are SGDLS and YYNGEE. V was clipped by 0 bases and J by 8 bases, with 3 bases between them. This CDR3 region has 11 residues. CDR3 sequence (DNA): TGTGCCAGCAGCGTAGGACATGAGCAGTTCTTC. Translated, it gives CASSVGHEQFF.

The sample holds many counts of this clonotype. J is TRBJ2-3 and V is TRBV24-1; 7 bases line up with TRBD1. Germline V gene data show CDR1 as KGHDR and CDR2 as SFDVKD. The trim removed 3 bases at V and 3 bases at J, leaving 2 bases unmatched. CDR3 length: 14 amino acids. This CDR3 is CATSDTGQTDTQYF. DNA of the CDR3: TGTGCCACCAGTGATACGGGACAGACAGATACGCAGTATTTT.

The chain uses TRBV5-6 and TRBJ2-2; 12 bases agree with TRBD2. After removal of 4 bases from V and 1 base from J, the junction contained 2 bases not matched to a gene. The germline V gene has CDR1 SGHDT and CDR2 YYEEEE. This CDR3 is built from 16 residues. The CDR3 loop is CASSTGLAGNTGELFF. In nucleotides, the CDR3 is TGTGCCAGCAGCACGGGACTAGCGGGGAACACCGGGGAGCTGTTTTTT.

This clonotype was seen repeatedly, ten times or more. The V gene is TRBV29-1, the J gene TRBJ2-2; D might be TRBD1 (6 bases). The CDR3 is 13 residues long. Germline lookup yields CDR1 SQVTM and CDR2 ANQGSEA. V lost 7 bases to trimming and J lost 0 bases, with 9 bases between them. Here the CDR3 reads CSGRQANTGELFF. CDR3 DNA sequence: TGCAGCGGCCGACAGGCGAACACCGGGGAGCTGTTTTTT.

The chain uses TRBV6-1 and TRBJ1-6; D uncertain. This CDR3 has 16 amino acids. The V and J ends lost 11 bases and 0 bases respectively, with 17 bases between them. Germline-derived CDR1 and CDR2 are MNHNS and SASEGT. CDR3 sequence: CAGSTLLGSYNSPLHF. DNA of the CDR3: TGTGCCGGATCGACACTTTTGGGCTCCTATAATTCACCCCTCCACTTT.

The V gene is TRBV6-2 or TRBV6-3, the J gene TRBJ1-1; 7 positions match TRBD1. V shed 0 bases, J shed 1 base, and the junction held 2 bases outside the gene matches. The CDR3 is made up of 15 amino acids. CDR1 MNHEY and CDR2 SVGEGT come from the germline V gene. CDR3 DNA: TGTGCCAGCAGTTACTCAAGGACAGGGAACACTGAAGCTTTCTTT. Translated: CASSYSRTGNTEAFF.

The sample holds many counts of this clonotype. The chain couples TRBV19 to TRBJ1-2; TRBD1 matches at 8 bases. Germline V gene sequence: CDR1 LNHDA, CDR2 SQIVND (reference sequence). Trimming removed 1 base from V and 4 bases from J; junction bases left unmatched: 5. The CDR3 covers 15 residues. The CDR3 DNA follows: TGTGCCAGTAGTATAGGAAACGACAGGGGCTATGGCTACACCTTC. Translated, it gives CASSIGNDRGYGYTF.

This clonotype was observed at least ten times. The chain employs TRBV19 and TRBJ2-7, with 13 nucleotides matching TRBD2. The junction had 3 bases not matched to a gene; V was cut back by 5 bases and J by 2 bases. CDR1 is LNHDA, CDR2 SQIVND, per germline (reference sequence). This CDR3 contains 15 residues. Here the CDR3 reads CASSLGTSGAYEQYF. CDR3 DNA: TGTGCCAGTAGTCTCGGGACTAGCGGGGCCTACGAGCAGTACTTC.

The V gene is TRBV29-1, the J gene TRBJ1-2; TRBD1 matches 8 bases. The CDR3 has 12 residues. Germline V gene sequence: CDR1 SQVTM, CDR2 ANQGSEA. V shed 5 bases and J 2 bases; nucleotides not matched to a gene: 1. CDR3 amino acids: CSVWTGNYGYTF. The DNA of the CDR3 is TGCAGCGTTTGGACAGGGAACTATGGCTACACCTTC.